This T cell receptor (beta chain) is from a study of T-cell memory formation after mild COVID-19. Germline trimming cut 4 bases from V and 7 bases from J; bases unmatched to any gene: 3. CDR3 length: 14 amino acids. The germline CDR1 and CDR2 sequences are MGHDK and SYGVNS. Each CDR3 protein gets one entry after TCRdb re-called the 5' RACE reads with MiXCR. Of 250,000 to 300,000 distinct CDR3 sequences in the sample, 15% to 20% were seen once. The source is a man aged 18 to 29 who had mild COVID-19 (a few samples of this study predate the infection). Cell type and time point are not known. The specimen sequenced was PBMCs or a T cell subset sorted from them (not recorded which). The chain combines TRBV25-1 with TRBJ1-6, with 8 bases fitting TRBD1. The DNA of the CDR3 is TGTGCCAGCAGTGCCTGGACAGGGAATTCACCCCTCCACTTT. This sequence encodes CASSAWTGNSPLHF.